This T cell receptor beta chain was captured by sequencing in a study of T cell responses to AZD1222 COVID-19 vaccine. Study results and limitations: Repertoire sampling happened only post peak T cell response. Distributed over spike, vaccine-associated CD4 TCRs predominated at 160-218 and 743-854. Clonal diversity was possibly underestimated, and the donors were mostly white British, with more females.

Remarks on this clone: What it binds is not known.

Method: immunoSEQ multiplex PCR; TCRdb's copy keeps in-frame clones and lacks some. This sample has about 100,000 clones; approximately 90% occur once, and the top ten carry just over 8%. The TCR was taken from an adult who received the AZD1222 COVID-19 vaccine. The material was peripheral blood, obtained 28 days after the second AZD1222 dose.

CDR3 sequence: CASSLGGTGKVEQYF. In DNA form, the CDR3 reads TGTGCCAGCAGCTTGGGTGGGACAGGGAAGGTCGAGCAGTACTTC. The chain carries TRBV5-4 and TRBJ2-7, with TRBD1 matching over 9 bases. This CDR3 comprises 15 residues. Per germline, CDR1 SGHNT and CDR2 YYREEE (reference sequence). The trim removed 0 bases at V and 6 bases at J, leaving 7 bases unmatched.